Presented here are 28 T cell receptor beta chains from one specimen sequenced in a study of OX40 agonist ivuxolimab in advanced cancers. This table comes from immunoSEQ multiplex PCR, and its TCRdb copy is limited to in-frame clones, with some not included. The sample shows 65,000 to 85,000 clones, about 89% of them seen only once. The material was CD4+ or CD8+ T cells sorted from blood, obtained in a trial of the OX40 agonist ivuxolimab. All receptors derive from an adult with an advanced solid tumor such as melanoma, head and neck, liver or kidney cancer.

This chain joins TRBV19 and TRBJ1-5, with 8 bases that match TRBD1. CDR3 length equals 13 residues. V lost 7 bases to trimming and J lost 5 bases; unmatched junction nucleotides: 4. CDR1 LNHDA and CDR2 SQIVND come from the germline V gene (reference sequence). The CDR3, as DNA: TGTGCCAGTAACCGGGACAGGTATCAGCCCCAGCATTTT. Its translation is CASNRDRYQPQHF.

The rearrangement joins TRBV14 to TRBJ2-7, with D possibly TRBD1 on 6 matching bases. This CDR3 is built from 11 residues. Germline CDR1 reads SGHDN; CDR2 reads FVKESK. Trimming removed 8 bases from V and 2 bases from J, with 7 bases in between. CDR3 region: CASGTPYEQYF. The CDR3 region has the DNA TGTGCCAGCGGGACACCCTACGAGCAGTACTTC.

The chain combines TRBV27 with TRBJ2-4; no definite D call. The V gene lost 3 bases and the J gene lost 5 bases, with 8 bases spanning the gap. There are 13 residues in the CDR3. Germline-derived CDR1 and CDR2 are MNHEY and SMNVEV (reference sequence). In nucleotides, the CDR3 is TGTGCCAGCAGTTTTGTGGGCCAAAACATTCAGTACTTC. Protein sequence: CASSFVGQNIQYF.

CDR3 nucleotides: TGTGCCAGCAGCCCGCTAGCGGGGGGCACAGATACGCAGTATTTT. Amino acids: CASSPLAGGTDTQYF. V usage is TRBV11-2 and J usage is TRBJ2-3; TRBD2 agrees at 10 bases. Germline loops: CDR1 SGHAT, CDR2 FQNNGV. The length of the CDR3 is 15 residues. The V and J ends lost 5 bases and 1 base, in that order; junction bases with no gene match: 3.

This clone showed up just once. The V call is TRBV15, the J call TRBJ1-2, with D unresolved. The CDR3 contains 15 residues. V lost 0 bases to trimming and J lost 3 bases, with 11 bases between them. CDR1 and CDR2 (germline): LNHNV, YYDKDF (reference sequence). The CDR3 region has the DNA TGTGCCACCAGCAGAGATAACTCGCCGTACTATGGCTACACCTTC. This codes for CATSRDNSPYYGYTF. Full variable domain (outside the CDR3, taken from reference TRBV15 and TRBJ1-2): DAMVIQNPRYQVTQFGKPVTLSCSQTLNHNVMYWYQQKSSQAPKLLFHYYDKDFNNEADTPDNFQSRRPNTSFCFLDIRSPGLGDTAMYLCATSRDNSPYYGYTFGSGTRLTVV.

The chain recombines TRBV6-1 with TRBJ1-5; D may be TRBD1 (5 bases). The CDR3 consists of 15 residues. Germline values: CDR1 MNHNS, CDR2 SASEGT. Trimming shortened V by 6 bases and J by 0 bases, and 12 bases separated the two germline ends. Here the CDR3 reads CASRVEGNSNQPQHF. The CDR3 coding sequence is TGTGCCAGCAGAGTTGAGGGGAATAGCAATCAGCCCCAGCATTTT.

This chain uses TRBV11-2 with TRBJ2-2; 7 positions agree with TRBD1. Germline loops: CDR1 SGHAT, CDR2 FQNNGV. The CDR3 spans 15 residues. The ends lost 7 bases at V and 3 bases at J; junction bases unmatched: 8. CDR3 DNA sequence: TGTGCCAGCATCAAAACAGGGGTCCACACCGGGGAGCTGTTTTTT. The encoded protein is CASIKTGVHTGELFF.

The rearrangement links TRBV19 to TRBJ1-1, with D perhaps TRBD1 (6 bases). The germline gives CDR1 LNHDA, CDR2 SQIVND (reference sequence). V was clipped by 3 bases and J by 3 bases, with 8 bases between them. This CDR3 is built from 13 residues. This CDR3 reads CASSITGYTEAFF. The CDR3, as DNA: TGTGCCAGTAGTATCACAGGGTACACTGAAGCTTTCTTT.

This clone appeared a single time. V and J are TRBV5-1 and TRBJ1-4; D is perhaps TRBD1 (6 bases). The CDR3 loop spans 16 amino acids. CDR1 is SGHRS and CDR2 is YFSETQ in the germline V gene. Trimming stripped 2 bases from V and 6 bases from J, with 17 bases between. DNA for the CDR3: TGCGCCAGCAGCTTAACTCCGGGACACCGGGATGAAAAACTGTTTTTT. This translates into CASSLTPGHRDEKLFF.

The genes are TRBV7-9 and TRBJ1-5, with D uncertain. CDR3 length: 12 residues. The V gene's germline CDR1 is SEHNR and CDR2 FQNEAQ (reference sequence). The V end was cut by 5 bases, the J end by 7 bases, with 9 bases between. CDR3 residues: CASSLARQPQHF. The CDR3 DNA sequence: TGTGCCAGCAGCCTCGCCAGGCAGCCCCAGCATTTT.

V gene TRBV4-1 combines with J gene TRBJ1-3, with D unclear. V lost 0 bases, J lost 1 base, and 4 bases lay in between. The germline V gene encodes CDR1 MGHRA and CDR2 YSYEKL. This CDR3 has 14 amino acids. CDR3 in amino acids: CASSQDLSGNTIYF. The CDR3, as DNA: TGCGCCAGCAGCCAAGATCTATCTGGAAACACCATATATTTT.

CDR3 in amino acids: CASRKGRDGYYEQYF. The CDR3 DNA follows: TGTGCCAGCAGGAAAGGTCGGGACGGCTACTACGAGCAGTACTTC. The rearrangement links TRBV27 to TRBJ2-7; D assignment may be TRBD1 or TRBD2 (5 bases each). Trimming shortened V by 6 bases and J by 3 bases, and 18 bases separated the two germline ends. Per the germline V gene, CDR1 is MNHEY and CDR2 is SMNVEV (reference sequence). This CDR3 has 15 residues.

The chain recombines TRBV7-2 with TRBJ2-3; 8 nucleotides line up with TRBD2. This CDR3 is built from 16 residues. V gave up 1 base and J gave up 1 base; unmatched junction bases: 4. The germline V gene encodes CDR1 SGHTA and CDR2 FQGNSA. Here the CDR3 reads CASSLVVRGGTDTQYF. As DNA, the CDR3 is TGTGCCAGCAGCTTAGTGGTGCGGGGGGGCACAGATACGCAGTATTTT.

The chain has TRBV6-1 and TRBJ2-7, with TRBD1 identical over 7 bases. The length of the CDR3 is 14 residues. Germline CDR1 and CDR2: MNHNS and SASEGT. The ends lost 5 bases at V and 3 bases at J; junction bases unmatched: 7. CDR3 in amino acids: CASSTYRDSYEQYF. CDR3 sequence (DNA): TGTGCCAGCAGTACGTATCGGGACAGCTACGAGCAGTACTTC.

Concerning this clone itself: The sample holds other DNA sequences that translate to the same CDR3. The gene calls are TRBV28 and TRBJ1-5, with no clear D. CDR1 and CDR2 from the germline V gene are MDHEN and SYDVKM. Trimming took off 1 base at V and 7 bases at J, with 11 bases between the two ends. The CDR3 has 14 residues. The CDR3 spells CASSLLDGHQPQHF. CDR3 nucleotides: TGTGCCAGCAGTTTATTGGACGGTCACCAGCCCCAGCATTTT.

V gene TRBV10-3 combines with J gene TRBJ2-7; 8 nucleotides match TRBD1. Looked up from germline, CDR1 is ENHRY and CDR2 is SYGVKD. The V segment lost 6 bases and the J segment 7 bases; nucleotides outside the gene matches: 14. The CDR3 contains 15 residues. The DNA of the CDR3 is TGTGCCATCAGCTTTGGGACAGGCGCCCGGGTAGAGCAGTACTTC. The encoded protein is CAISFGTGARVEQYF.

The chain employs TRBV7-9 and TRBJ1-2, with 7 positions matching TRBD1. V shed 7 bases and J 0 bases; nucleotides not matched to a gene: 5. The length of the CDR3 is 14 residues. The V gene's germline CDR1 is SEHNR and CDR2 FQNEAQ (reference sequence). The CDR3 DNA is TGTGCCAGCAAACTCGACAGGGCTAACTATGGCTACACCTTC. This sequence encodes CASKLDRANYGYTF.

This rearrangement joins TRBV2 to TRBJ1-1, with D perhaps TRBD1 (5 bases). The CDR3 contains 13 residues. Germline V gene sequence: CDR1 SNHLY, CDR2 FYNNEI. With 4 bases removed from V and 1 base from J, the gap between germline ends came to 7 bases. CDR3: CASSVRANTEAFF. CDR3 in DNA: TGTGCCAGCAGTGTCAGGGCGAACACTGAAGCTTTCTTT.

The V gene is TRBV30, the J gene TRBJ2-5, with D possibly TRBD2 on 5 matching bases. CDR1 and CDR2 (germline): GTSNPN, SVGIG (reference sequence). This CDR3 comprises 12 residues. The CDR3 here is CARTSGQETQYF. CDR3 DNA: TGTGCACGGACTTCGGGTCAAGAGACCCAGTACTTC.

This chain links TRBV11-2 with TRBJ2-7; 10 positions match TRBD2. There are 13 residues in the CDR3. V shed 1 base, J shed 9 bases, and the junction held 3 bases outside the gene matches. Germline-derived CDR1 and CDR2 are SGHAT and FQNNGV. CDR3 coding DNA: TGTGCCAGCAGCTTAGTGGCTAGCGGGGGGCAGTACTTC. It yields the protein CASSLVASGGQYF.

The chain combines TRBV5-1 with TRBJ2-3; 8 bases agree with TRBD2. Germline V gene data show CDR1 as SGHRS and CDR2 as YFSETQ. With V trimmed by 4 bases and J by 2 bases, 6 bases remained unmatched. CDR3 length: 15 residues. The CDR3 region is CASSSEAGVTDTQYF. CDR3 DNA: TGCGCCAGCAGCAGCGAAGCGGGAGTCACAGATACGCAGTATTTT.

This sequence joins TRBV18 and TRBJ2-6; tentative D call: TRBD1 (5 bases). Germline-derived CDR1 and CDR2 are KGHSH and LQKENI. The CDR3 is 19 residues long. V dropped 4 bases and J dropped 0 bases, with 19 bases sitting between them. The CDR3 DNA reads as TGTGCCAGCTCACTGATCAATTCAGACAGACTCTCTGGGGCCAACGTCCTGACTTTC. This sequence encodes CASSLINSDRLSGANVLTF.

The chain joins TRBV7-6 to TRBJ1-4; D unresolved. The length of the CDR3 is 13 residues. The V end lost 6 bases, the J end lost 4 bases, and 9 bases lay between the germline ends. The V gene's germline CDR1 is SGHVS and CDR2 FNYEAQ. The CDR3 DNA sequence: TGTGCCAGCAGTAGCCGGGATAATGAAAAACTGTTTTTT. This gives the protein CASSSRDNEKLFF.

The chain has TRBV19 and TRBJ2-4, with a weak D call TRBD2 (5 bases). V was clipped by 9 bases and J by 2 bases, with 17 bases between them. This CDR3 region has 15 residues. From germline, CDR1 is LNHDA and CDR2 SQIVND (reference sequence). In nucleotides, the CDR3 is TGTGCCAGCACGGGGATAGACACATCCAAAAACATTCAGTACTTC. This translates into CASTGIDTSKNIQYF.

The chain recombines TRBV15 with TRBJ2-1; TRBD2 matches 14 bases. The CDR3 runs to 19 residues. The V gene end was trimmed by 0 bases and the J gene end by 7 bases; junction bases not matched to a gene: 11. Germline-derived CDR1 and CDR2 are LNHNV and YYDKDF (reference sequence). The CDR3 here is CATSRDDGLAGGLSNEQFF. The CDR3 region has the DNA TGTGCCACCAGCAGAGATGACGGACTAGCGGGAGGATTAAGTAATGAGCAGTTCTTC.

The V call is TRBV7-9, the J call TRBJ1-1, with unresolved D. V gave up 2 bases and J gave up 1 base, with 5 bases separating them. This CDR3 comprises 13 residues. Germline V gene data show CDR1 as SEHNR and CDR2 as FQNEAQ (reference sequence). This CDR3 reads CASSLQGNTEAFF. CDR3 DNA sequence: TGTGCCAGCAGCTTACAAGGGAACACTGAAGCTTTCTTT.

This clone was counted between two and nine times. This chain connects TRBV13 to TRBJ2-5; perhaps TRBD2 as D (6 bases). CDR3 length: 15 amino acids. V lost 3 bases and J lost 7, with 18 bases in between. CDR1 PRHDT and CDR2 FYEKMQ come from the germline V gene (reference sequence). This chain's CDR3 is CASSLTGERRVTQYF. The CDR3 nucleotides read TGTGCCAGCAGCTTGACGGGGGAACGGCGGGTGACCCAGTACTTC.

The genes are TRBV7-3 and TRBJ2-7; 7 bases align to TRBD1. The CDR3 has 13 residues. Germline-derived CDR1 and CDR2 are SGHTA and FQGTGA. With V trimmed by 2 bases and J by 6 bases, 4 bases remained unmatched. The DNA for the CDR3 is TGTGCCAGCAGCTTAGACAGGGAATCCGAGCAGTACTTC. Amino acids: CASSLDRESEQYF.